These 14 T cell receptor beta chains share one sample of origin, sequenced in a study of molecular identifiers for immune sequencing clone quantification. MiXCR, applied by TCRdb to the PCR reads, yields one record per CDR3 protein. The sample has some 650,000 distinct CDR3 sequences, about 20% seen once. Specimen: naive CD8+ T cells from blood, with Jurkat cell RNA spiked in. Noted subset: FACS-sorted CD8+CD4-CCR7+CD45RA+ naive T cells. These receptor sequences come from a human donor in good health. Some libraries in this study had Jurkat cell RNA spiked in.

This clonotype has a count of ten or more. The J gene is TRBJ1-1, the V gene TRBV7-9; perhaps TRBD1 as D (5 bases). With 4 bases removed from V and 1 base from J, the gap between germline ends came to 7 bases. CDR1 and CDR2 (germline): SEHNR, FQNEAQ (reference sequence). The length of the CDR3 is 13 residues. CDR3 DNA sequence: TGTGCCAGCAGCTGGGGGGAGAACACTGAAGCTTTCTTT. Protein sequence: CASSWGENTEAFF.

There are many counts of this clonotype. The chain uses TRBV3-1 and TRBJ2-3, with D possibly matching TRBD2 (7 bases). CDR3 size: 16 residues. Trimming removed 4 bases from V and 4 bases from J, with 18 bases in between. CDR1 LGHDT and CDR2 YNNKEL come from the germline V gene (reference sequence). The CDR3: CASSPSRGGPPDTQYF. CDR3 nucleotide sequence: TGTGCCAGCAGCCCTTCGAGGGGGGGGCCGCCAGATACGCAGTATTTT.

This clonotype showed up just once. A read error is possible here, since a much larger clone lies one base away. The gene calls are TRBV7-9 and TRBJ2-5, with D unclear. The CDR3 spans 12 residues. Per germline, CDR1 SEHNR and CDR2 FQNEAQ (reference sequence). V lost 7 bases and J 5 bases, leaving 11 bases between the germline ends. The CDR3 bases are TGTGCCAGCAACCAACAGCTTGAGACCCAGTACTTC. Amino acid sequence: CASNQQLETQYF. The variable domain in full, completed from reference TRBV7-9 and TRBJ2-5, reads DTGVSQNPRHKITKRGQNVTFRCDPISEHNRLYWYRQTLGQGPEFLTYFQNEAQLEKSRLLSDRFSAERPKGSFSTLEIQRTEQGDSAMYLCASNQQLETQYFGPGTRLLVL.

There are a few counts of this clonotype. This rearrangement joins TRBV19 to TRBJ2-1, with 7 bases lining up with TRBD1. The CDR3 totals 13 residues. Germline loops: CDR1 LNHDA, CDR2 SQIVND (reference sequence). J was trimmed by 4 bases and V by 3 bases; bases with no gene match: 0. The DNA for the CDR3 is TGTGCCAGTAGTATGACAGGGTACAATGAGCAGTTCTTC. Translated: CASSMTGYNEQFF.

This clonotype was detected ten times or more. The rearrangement joins TRBV24-1 to TRBJ2-7; D is unclear. Deletions cut 5 bases from V and 0 bases from J, with 7 bases between. Germline-derived CDR1 and CDR2 are KGHDR and SFDVKD. There are 13 residues in the CDR3. In nucleotides, the CDR3 is TGTGCCACCAGTGCTCCTAGCTCCTACGAGCAGTACTTC. This sequence encodes CATSAPSSYEQYF.

With regard to this clonotype: A much larger clonotype is one base distant, so this may be a read error. The chain joins TRBV6-2 or TRBV6-3 to TRBJ2-5; 7 bases fit TRBD2. The CDR3 contains 16 residues. Losses at the gene ends were 0 bases for V and 3 bases for J; bases not matched to a gene: 7. Germline V lookup: CDR1 MNHEY, CDR2 SVGEGT. The CDR3 is CASSYSMSSGEETQYF. The CDR3 bases are TGTGCCAGCAGTTACTCGATGTCTAGCGGAGAAGAGACCCAGTACTTC.

This clonotype was detected many times. The genes are TRBV20-1 and TRBJ2-7; 10 positions agree with TRBD2. V lost 6 bases and J lost 2; bases outside the gene matches: 13. The V gene's germline CDR1 is DFQATT and CDR2 SNEGSKA (reference sequence). CDR3 length equals 16 residues. The CDR3 DNA follows: TGCAGTGCAAGGTGGTCTAGCGGGGGAGCCACCTACGAGCAGTACTTC. The encoded protein is CSARWSSGGATYEQYF.

This clonotype was seen many times. V gene TRBV4-3 combines with J gene TRBJ1-6; D perhaps matches TRBD1 (6 bases). Germline V gene sequence: CDR1 LGHNA, CDR2 YSLEER. Trimming took 0 bases from V and 7 from J, leaving 13 bases between them. The CDR3 extends over 16 amino acids. The CDR3 here is CASSQETGNRNSPLHF. The CDR3 DNA follows: TGCGCCAGCAGCCAAGAAACAGGGAATCGGAATTCACCCCTCCACTTT.

This clonotype was seen more than once but under ten times. V gene TRBV2 combines with J gene TRBJ1-1; 7 bases fit TRBD1. The J segment lost 1 base and the V segment lost 8 bases, leaving 4 bases of the junction unmatched. CDR3 size: 13 residues. Germline V gene lookup returns CDR1 SNHLY and CDR2 FYNNEI. CDR3 DNA: TGTGCCAGCCAACAGGGGTGGAACACTGAAGCTTTCTTT. Protein: CASQQGWNTEAFF.

In its sample, this clonotype was seen many times. V is TRBV6-2 or TRBV6-3 and J is TRBJ2-2; 9 nucleotides align to TRBD2. Trimming at V came to 5 bases and at J to 7 bases, leaving 5 bases not matched to a gene. The CDR3 sequence is 14 residues long. CDR1 and CDR2 from the germline V gene are MNHEY and SVGEGT. The CDR3 reads CASSILAGGGELFF. The CDR3 DNA follows: TGTGCCAGCAGTATACTAGCGGGTGGCGGGGAGCTGTTTTTT.

Many counts were recorded for this clonotype. The chain combines TRBV2 with TRBJ1-1; D may be TRBD1 (5 bases). The V end was cut by 1 base, the J end by 4 bases, with 13 bases between. Germline V gene sequence: CDR1 SNHLY, CDR2 FYNNEI. The CDR3 contains 15 residues. The CDR3 DNA sequence: TGTGCCAGCAGTGAAGGAGTGACAGTACGCACTGAAGCTTTCTTT. It is translated as CASSEGVTVRTEAFF. Full variable domain (remainder filled in from reference TRBV2 and TRBJ1-1): EPEVTQTPSHQVTQMGQEVILRCVPISNHLYFYWYRQILGQKVEFLVSFYNNEISEKSEIFDDQFSVERPDGSNFTLKIRSTKLEDSAMYFCASSEGVTVRTEAFFGQGTRLTVV.

This clonotype was found many times. This chain links TRBV9 with TRBJ2-7; 9 nucleotides line up with TRBD1. Germline CDR1 is SGDLS and CDR2 is YYNGEE. J gave up 5 bases and V 3 bases, and 9 bases lay outside the gene matches. CDR3 length equals 15 residues. CDR3: CASSEGQGIVHEQYF. The CDR3 DNA reads TGTGCCAGCAGCGAGGGACAGGGTATTGTCCACGAGCAGTACTTC.

CDR3: CAIPGEGNYGYTF. The DNA of the CDR3 is TGTGCCATCCCGGGGGAGGGTAACTATGGCTACACCTTC. The V call is TRBV2, the J call TRBJ1-2; maybe TRBD1 (5 bases). The germline CDR1 and CDR2 sequences are SNHLY and FYNNEI. V shed 10 bases and J shed 1 base, with 13 bases lying between them. The CDR3 runs 13 residues.

A word on this clonotype: A much bigger clone sits one base away, suggesting this may be a read error. V and J are TRBV7-9 and TRBJ1-1; D ambiguous. The V end was cut by 11 bases, the J end by 0 bases, with 19 bases between. CDR1 and CDR2 from the germline V gene are SEHNR and FQNEAQ (reference sequence). The CDR3 totals 15 residues. The CDR3 nucleotides read TGTGCCGCAGCCGATCGGTCGATCATGAACACTGAAGCTTTCTTT. This translates into CAAADRSIMNTEAFF.